What follows are 21 T cell receptor beta chains derived from one specimen sequenced in a study of early stage breast cancer tumors. Clones were sequenced by immunoSEQ multiplex PCR, and TCRdb holds only the in-frame ones, with some missing. The sample shows about 51,000 clones, around 80% of them seen only once. Sequenced input: blood. The receptor set was obtained from a person aged 35-50 years with breast cancer.

The V and J genes are TRBV13 and TRBJ2-3, with D possibly being TRBD2 (6 bases). Trimming took 1 base from V and 5 from J, leaving 16 bases between them. Germline V lookup: CDR1 PRHDT, CDR2 FYEKMQ (reference sequence). The CDR3 runs to 16 residues. The CDR3 is CASSLEVGRTVDTQYF. The CDR3 DNA is TGTGCCAGCAGCTTAGAAGTCGGGAGAACTGTAGATACGCAGTATTTT.

The rearrangement uses TRBV18 and TRBJ2-1; D is ambiguous. The germline V and J ends were trimmed by 6 bases and 6 bases, with 3 bases remaining between them. The germline gives CDR1 KGHSH, CDR2 LQKENI. The CDR3 is made up of 10 amino acids. CDR3 sequence: CASSPNEQFF. CDR3 coding DNA: TGTGCCAGCTCCCCCAATGAGCAGTTCTTC.

The V and J genes are TRBV11-3 and TRBJ2-2, with unresolved D. V lost 3 bases, J lost 2 bases, and 7 bases lay in between. The CDR3 is 14 residues long. Per the germline V gene, CDR1 is SGHNT and CDR2 is YENEEA. CDR3 nucleotide sequence: TGTGCCAGCAGCTTTGCGAGAAACACCGGGGAGCTGTTTTTT. Protein sequence: CASSFARNTGELFF.

This clone was picked up one time. V usage is TRBV5-1 and J usage is TRBJ1-1; D is possibly TRBD1 (5 bases). The CDR3 covers 14 residues. The germline CDR1 and CDR2 sequences are SGHRS and YFSETQ. The V end lost 6 bases, the J end lost 8 bases, and 20 bases lay between the germline ends. CDR3 nucleotides: TGCGCCAGCACCCCCCTAGGTGAAGGGGACGAAGCTTTCTTT. Translation gives CASTPLGEGDEAFF.

This clone showed up just once. The junction differs from germline at one of its ends, possibly a read error. This chain links TRBV6-4 with TRBJ2-3; 10 positions agree with TRBD2. This CDR3 contains 21 residues. Germline CDR1 and CDR2: MRHNA and SNTAGT. The CDR3 sequence is CASTDPLGWLAGDYSTDTQYF. The CDR3 bases are TGTGCCAGCACTGACCCCCTGGGTTGGCTAGCGGGGGATTATAGCACAGATACGCAGTATTTT.

The chain uses TRBV6-1 and TRBJ1-1; D is unresolved. There are 14 residues in the CDR3. Germline CDR1 and CDR2: MNHNS and SASEGT. Trimming shortened V by 6 bases and J by 1 base, and 12 bases separated the two germline ends. CDR3 sequence (DNA): TGTGCCAGCAGGGTTATCAAGGGGAACACTGAAGCTTTCTTT. Amino acids: CASRVIKGNTEAFF.

V is TRBV11-2 and J is TRBJ2-1; D may be TRBD1 (6 bases). The V gene's germline CDR1 is SGHAT and CDR2 FQNNGV. Trimming shortened V by 6 bases and J by 4 bases, and 7 bases separated the two germline ends. This CDR3 has 12 amino acids. DNA for the CDR3: TGTGCCAGCAGGGACAGTTACAATGAGCAGTTCTTC. It is translated as CASRDSYNEQFF.

The chain joins TRBV5-5 to TRBJ2-2, with unresolved D. Trimming took 0 bases from V and 7 from J, leaving 7 bases between them. The germline V gene has CDR1 SGHKS and CDR2 YYEKEE (reference sequence). The CDR3 is 13 amino acids. The CDR3 loop is CASSLVAGGELFF. For the CDR3, the DNA is TGTGCCAGCAGCTTGGTGGCCGGCGGGGAGCTGTTTTTT.

This clone occurred once. The chain carries TRBV18 and TRBJ1-1, with a weak D call TRBD1 (6 bases). The germline gives CDR1 KGHSH, CDR2 LQKENI. V was trimmed by 4 bases and J by 2 bases, leaving 11 bases between them. This CDR3 spans 14 amino acids. The CDR3 protein is CASSLGTSNTEAFF. Written as DNA, the CDR3 is TGTGCCAGCTCACTTGGGACATCTAACACTGAAGCTTTCTTT.

This clone was counted between two and nine times. The chain uses TRBV9 and TRBJ2-1, with D uncertain. Germline-derived CDR1 and CDR2 are SGDLS and YYNGEE. V was clipped by 0 bases and J by 2 bases, with 12 bases between them. This CDR3 spans 16 amino acids. Written as DNA, the CDR3 is TGTGCCAGCAGCGTAGCTAGTGGCGGCCCCTACAATGAGCAGTTCTTC. Encoded protein: CASSVASGGPYNEQFF.

V and J are TRBV18 and TRBJ2-5; tentatively, D is TRBD2 (5 bases). With 0 bases removed from V and 4 bases from J, the gap between germline ends came to 9 bases. This CDR3 spans 14 amino acids. Germline V lookup: CDR1 KGHSH, CDR2 LQKENI. This CDR3 reads CASSPPASRETQYF. The CDR3 nucleotides are TGTGCCAGCTCACCACCGGCTAGCCGAGAGACCCAGTACTTC.

V usage is TRBV18 and J usage is TRBJ2-7; 9 bases are a match to TRBD1. The CDR3 has 16 amino acids. Trimming took 2 bases from V and 2 from J; bases not matched to a gene: 7. Germline values: CDR1 KGHSH, CDR2 LQKENI. The DNA of the CDR3 is TGTGCCAGCTCACCAACCGGGACAGGGTCCCCCTACGAGCAGTACTTC. Its translation: CASSPTGTGSPYEQYF.

This clone was observed a few times. The J gene is TRBJ2-7, the V gene TRBV10-1; 10 bases are shared with TRBD1. Germline V gene sequence: CDR1 WNHNN, CDR2 SYGVQD (reference sequence). V gave up 6 bases and J gave up 5 bases; unmatched junction bases: 4. The CDR3 runs 13 residues. In DNA form, the CDR3 reads TGCGCCAGCAGCCTGGGACAGGGGAACGAGCAGTACTTC. It encodes CASSLGQGNEQYF.

In this sample, this clone turned up a few times. The rearrangement links TRBV10-3 to TRBJ2-1; possibly TRBD2 for D (5 bases). From germline, CDR1 is ENHRY and CDR2 SYGVKD. With 0 bases removed from V and 7 bases from J, the gap between germline ends came to 10 bases. This CDR3 region has 14 residues. CDR3 protein: CAISESELGNEQFF. The CDR3 region has the DNA TGTGCCATCAGTGAGTCGGAACTAGGGAATGAGCAGTTCTTC.

This clone has only one observation. This rearrangement joins TRBV5-4 to TRBJ2-2, with D hard to call. V gave up 4 bases and J gave up 7 bases, with 14 bases separating them. The CDR3 contains 14 residues. CDR1 is SGHNT, CDR2 YYREEE, per germline (reference sequence). CDR3 sequence reads: CASSDGTTSGELFF. Here the CDR3 DNA reads TGTGCCAGCAGCGACGGTACCACAAGCGGGGAGCTGTTTTTT.

This clone was picked up a small number of times. The chain couples TRBV5-1 to TRBJ2-7; the match to TRBD2 covers 9 bases. This CDR3 contains 14 residues. Germline V gives CDR1 SGHRS, CDR2 YFSETQ. V shed 4 bases, J shed 4 bases, and the junction held 6 bases outside the gene matches. The CDR3 nucleotides read TGCGCCAGCAGCCCTAGCGGGATAGATTACGAGCAGTACTTC. The encoded protein is CASSPSGIDYEQYF.

The J gene is TRBJ2-1, the V gene TRBV2; tentative D call: TRBD1 (6 bases). Germline loops: CDR1 SNHLY, CDR2 FYNNEI. CDR3 size: 13 residues. V was cut by 6 bases and J by 8 bases, with 14 bases left in between. For the CDR3, the DNA is TGTGCCAGCAGAGGACAGTTTCAGGATGAGCAGTTCTTC. It specifies CASRGQFQDEQFF. Together with reference TRBV2 and TRBJ2-1, the CDR3 gives the full variable domain: EPEVTQTPSHQVTQMGQEVILRCVPISNHLYFYWYRQILGQKVEFLVSFYNNEISEKSEIFDDQFSVERPDGSNFTLKIRSTKLEDSAMYFCASRGQFQDEQFFGPGTRLTVL.

This chain connects TRBV5-1 to TRBJ2-5; D is possibly TRBD1 (6 bases). This CDR3 is 16 amino acids long. The V gene's germline CDR1 is SGHRS and CDR2 YFSETQ. Trimming took off 3 bases at V and 5 bases at J, with 20 bases between the two ends. In DNA, the CDR3 is TGCGCCAGCAGCTACCGTAGCAGGGGAAGTGGGGAGACCCAGTACTTC. This gives the protein CASSYRSRGSGETQYF.

The rearrangement links TRBV5-1 to TRBJ2-3; 7 bases agree with TRBD2. Germline-derived CDR1 and CDR2 are SGHRS and YFSETQ. CDR3 length: 17 amino acids. J lost 2 bases, V lost 4 bases, and 13 bases had no gene match. The DNA for the CDR3 is TGCGCCAGCAGCACCGGGACTACGGGAAAGAACACAGATACGCAGTATTTT. It specifies CASSTGTTGKNTDTQYF.

The rearrangement links TRBV18 to TRBJ2-7; D unresolved. Trimming cost V 1 base and J 6 bases, with 13 bases left between them. Looked up from germline, CDR1 is KGHSH and CDR2 is LQKENI. This CDR3 has 14 amino acids. The CDR3 DNA reads as TGTGCCAGCTCACCACAGAATTTTGGCTCCGAGCAGTACTTC. Translated: CASSPQNFGSEQYF. Drawing the rest from reference TRBV18 and TRBJ2-7, the complete variable domain is NAGVMQNPRHLVRRRGQEARLRCSPMKGHSHVYWYRQLPEEGLKFMVYLQKENIIDESGMPKERFSAEFPKEGPSILRIQQVVRGDSAAYFCASSPQNFGSEQYFGPGTRLTVT.

The chain recombines TRBV7-9 with TRBJ2-1; D perhaps matches TRBD2 (6 bases). V was clipped by 2 bases and J by 6 bases, with 14 bases between them. Germline CDR1 is SEHNR and CDR2 is FQNEAQ (reference sequence). This CDR3 region has 15 residues. The CDR3, as DNA: TGTGCCAGCAGCTTATACGGGAGTGAATCCAATGAGCAGTTCTTC. Translating it yields CASSLYGSESNEQFF.